This T cell receptor beta chain was recorded in a study of T cell changes during pregnancy in multiple sclerosis. Sequenced by immunoSEQ multiplex PCR; TCRdb stores in-frame clones only, minus some. The profile covers 20,000 to 25,000 clones, with approximately 93% appearing a single time and more than 0.5% taken by the ten largest. Looked up from germline, CDR1 is SGHRS and CDR2 is YFSETQ. Trimming removed 1 base from V and 9 bases from J; junction bases left unmatched: 14. The length of the CDR3 is 16 residues. This TCR derives from a female donor in good health, enrolled as a control in a pregnancy study. Here the sequenced sample was CD4+ T cells from peripheral blood mononuclear cells, taken after pregnancy. The chain carries TRBV5-1 and TRBJ2-3; 7 positions match TRBD2. The CDR3 coding sequence is TGCGCCAGCAGCTTGACAATTGCGGGAGTGGGCCGAACGCAGTATTTT. Residues: CASSLTIAGVGRTQYF.